Sequencing of this T cell receptor (beta chain) was carried out in a study of cytomegalovirus exposure and HLA in healthy donors. With respect to this clone: Its antigen is currently unknown.

The V end was cut by 4 bases, the J end by 10 bases, with 10 bases between. Germline V gene data show CDR1 as ENHRY and CDR2 as SYGVKD. CDR3 length equals 11 residues. Whole-study results and caveats: Some V segments (TRBV6-2 and TRBV6-3 among them) were excluded as indistinguishable. With further analysis later on, most CMV-associated TCR beta chains appeared HLA-restricted. Some public TCRs appeared in many individuals, while most sequences were rare.

There were likely unrecorded immune exposures, though donors were nominally healthy when sampled. The PCR had 60 Vbeta and 13 Jbeta primers. Generated by immunoSEQ multiplex PCR, the TCRdb table keeps only in-frame clones and is missing some. The sample lists about 150,000 clones, over 60% occurring once. The source of this sequence is a woman aged 25 to 45 in good health and CMV-seronegative. Sequencing used PBMCs. The V gene is TRBV10-3, the J gene TRBJ1-1, with D possibly being TRBD1 (6 bases). The CDR3 loop reads CAISAPGAAFF. In nucleotides, the CDR3 is TGTGCCATCAGTGCCCCAGGGGCAGCTTTCTTT.